Following are 17 T cell receptor beta chains from one sample sequenced in a study of immune heterogeneity within non-small cell lung tumors. With 32 V and 13 J primers, multiplex PCR amplified the TCR beta CDR3. TCRdb processed the multiplex PCR reads anew with MiXCR; each CDR3 protein has one entry. The sample lists more than 3,500 distinct CDR3 sequences; 20% to 25% were seen once. Bulk tumor gDNA, 450 to 650 ng per sample, served as the TCR template. Spaced far apart, several biopsies were taken from each primary tumor during surgery. Each patient presented with untreated, newly diagnosed non-small cell lung cancer and received curative surgery. The sequenced sample consisted of lung tumor tissue. Every receptor here comes from a man in his sixties or seventies with non-small cell lung cancer.

Details on this clonotype: It may be a read error: a sequence one base away is much more abundant. This rearrangement joins TRBV28 to TRBJ2-1, with D perhaps matching TRBD2 (5 bases). Germline-derived CDR1 and CDR2 are MDHEN and SYDVKM. There are 20 residues in the CDR3. This CDR3 reads CASSFIPAFVIGSSCNEQFF. The CDR3 DNA is TGTGCCAGCAGTTTCATCCCGGCTTTCGTTATTGGGAGCTCCTGCAATGAGCAGTTCTTC.

The sample holds a few counts of this clonotype. The gene calls are TRBV19 and TRBJ1-2; no clear D. This CDR3 has 13 residues. CDR1 LNHDA and CDR2 SQIVND come from the germline V gene (reference sequence). Trimming removed 7 bases from V and 8 bases from J, with 17 bases in between. The DNA for the CDR3 is TGTGCCAGTAATGACCAGGCGGGTGTAGGCTACACCTTC. Encoded protein: CASNDQAGVGYTF.

This clonotype showed up just a few times. The chain carries TRBV5-6 and TRBJ1-2; TRBD1 matches 7 bases. This CDR3 is 15 amino acids long. The V and J ends lost 4 bases and 6 bases, in that order; junction bases with no gene match: 12. CDR1 SGHDT and CDR2 YYEEEE come from the germline V gene. In nucleotides, the CDR3 is TGTGCCAGCAGCAAGTACAGGGGCGCGGCGGATGGCTACACCTTC. Translated, it gives CASSKYRGAADGYTF.

This clonotype rates as medium-sized (0.01 to 0.1%). The gene calls are TRBV6-6 and TRBJ2-3; D uncertain. V was shortened by 2 bases and J by 7 bases, with 4 bases between the two germline ends. Germline V gene sequence: CDR1 MNHNY, CDR2 SVGAGI (reference sequence). This CDR3 is built from 11 residues. The chain's CDR3 is CASSYLHTQYF. In nucleotides, the CDR3 is TGTGCCAGCAGTTACCTTCATACGCAGTATTTT.

By frequency in the sample, this clonotype is medium-sized (0.01 to 0.1%). Here the CDR3 DNA reads TGTGCCAGCTACAAGGTCCGTATCGGGACAGGGGGCCTGAACACTGAAGCTTTCTTT. This codes for CASYKVRIGTGGLNTEAFF. This chain connects TRBV27 to TRBJ1-1, with 12 bases that match TRBD1. The germline V gene encodes CDR1 MNHEY and CDR2 SMNVEV (reference sequence). The CDR3 consists of 19 residues. V dropped 8 bases and J dropped 0; count of bases not matched to a gene: 16.

Remarks on this clonotype: With a much larger clone just one base away, this may be a read error. J is TRBJ2-1 and V is TRBV6-2 or TRBV6-3, with 14 bases identical to TRBD2. From germline, CDR1 is MNHEY and CDR2 SVGEGT. Unmatched junction bases numbered 4, after V lost 6 bases and J lost 6 bases. The CDR3 runs to 15 residues. For the CDR3, the DNA is TGTGCCAGCAGATCGACTAGCGGGGGGGCCAATGAGCAGTTCTTC. This codes for CASRSTSGGANEQFF.

The CDR3 nucleotides read TGTGCCAGCAGCCGTTTGATTGGGCAAACGCTCTACGAGCAGTACTTC. Protein: CASSRLIGQTLYEQYF. V and J are TRBV7-9 and TRBJ2-7; D remains ambiguous. The CDR3 is made up of 16 amino acids. The V end lost 5 bases, the J end lost 3 bases, and 20 bases lay between the germline ends. The V gene's germline CDR1 is SEHNR and CDR2 FQNEAQ (reference sequence).

With respect to this clonotype: It may be a read error: a sequence one base away is much more abundant. The V gene is TRBV6-1, the J gene TRBJ2-7, with D possibly TRBD2 on 6 matching bases. This CDR3 comprises 12 residues. Germline V gives CDR1 MNHNS, CDR2 SASEGT. The CDR3 loop is CASSTPSGRQHF. CDR3 nucleotides: TGTGCCAGCAGTACACCCTCGGGGAGGCAGCACTTC.

This clonotype qualifies as medium-sized. The V gene is TRBV20-1, the J gene TRBJ1-2, with 7 bases matching TRBD1. This CDR3 region has 15 residues. Unmatched junction bases numbered 15, after V lost 3 bases and J lost 8 bases. Germline-derived CDR1 and CDR2 are DFQATT and SNEGSKA (reference sequence). The CDR3 is CSASDPDRAKVGYTF. The CDR3 DNA reads TGCAGTGCTAGTGATCCAGACAGGGCCAAGGTGGGCTACACCTTC.

The chain combines TRBV5-1 with TRBJ1-1, with TRBD1 identical over 9 bases. Per germline, CDR1 SGHRS and CDR2 YFSETQ. The V gene end was trimmed by 0 bases and the J gene end by 3 bases; junction bases not matched to a gene: 12. This CDR3 region has 18 residues. As DNA, the CDR3 is TGCGCCAGCAGCTTGGTAACCGGGACAGGGCATTTGGACACTGAAGCTTTCTTT. This codes for CASSLVTGTGHLDTEAFF.

This clonotype was recorded a few times. The V gene is TRBV3-1, the J gene TRBJ1-1, with TRBD1 identical over 10 bases. V lost 4 bases and J lost 1; bases outside the gene matches: 6. This CDR3 spans 16 amino acids. Germline V gene data show CDR1 as LGHDT and CDR2 as YNNKEL (reference sequence). CDR3 loop: CASSPKRDRGNTEAFF. In nucleotides, the CDR3 is TGTGCCAGCAGCCCCAAGCGGGACAGGGGGAACACTGAAGCTTTCTTT. Combining the CDR3 with reference TRBV3-1 and TRBJ1-1 gives the whole variable domain DTAVSQTPKYLVTQMGNDKSIKCEQNLGHDTMYWYKQDSKKFLKIMFSYNNKELIINETVPNRFSPKSPDKAHLNLHINSLELGDSAVYFCASSPKRDRGNTEAFFGQGTRLTVV.

This clonotype is medium-sized (0.01 to 0.1%) within its sample. V is TRBV2 and J is TRBJ2-7; D perhaps matches TRBD1 (5 bases). The length of the CDR3 is 13 residues. Germline CDR1 is SNHLY and CDR2 is FYNNEI. Trimming took off 3 bases at V and 6 bases at J, with 12 bases between the two ends. The CDR3 spells CASSEPGWSEQYF. The CDR3 DNA sequence: TGTGCCAGCAGTGAGCCAGGGTGGAGCGAGCAGTACTTC.

This clonotype rates as medium-sized. The V and J genes are TRBV27 and TRBJ2-3, with D possibly being TRBD1 or TRBD2 (7 bases each). The CDR3 loop spans 16 amino acids. Germline V gene sequence: CDR1 MNHEY, CDR2 SMNVEV (reference sequence). Trimming took 10 bases from V and 0 from J, leaving 20 bases between them. CDR3 DNA: TGTGCCACCCGCCACAGACAGGGAGGGAGCACAGATACGCAGTATTTT. Encoded protein: CATRHRQGGSTDTQYF.

This clonotype rates as medium-sized. The CDR3: CASSPHRGFSYEQYF. The CDR3, as DNA: TGCGCCAGCAGTCCTCACAGGGGTTTTTCTTACGAGCAGTACTTC. The chain couples TRBV5-1 to TRBJ2-7, with TRBD1 identical over 7 bases. The CDR3 length is 15 residues. CDR1 is SGHRS, CDR2 YFSETQ, per germline. J lost 4 bases, V lost 5 bases, and 12 bases had no gene match.

The chain combines TRBV10-2 with TRBJ2-3; D may be TRBD1 (7 bases). The CDR3 covers 14 residues. Between the trimmed V and J ends, which lost 6 bases and 5 bases, there was a span of 15 bases. CDR1 is WSHSY and CDR2 is SAAADI in the germline V gene. The CDR3 spells CASRSGRGVDTQYF. As DNA, the CDR3 is TGCGCCAGCAGGTCCGGCAGGGGGGTAGATACGCAGTATTTT.

Remarks on this clonotype: This could be a read error, since a much larger clone is one nucleotide away. The genes are TRBV27 and TRBJ2-2; 10 bases match TRBD2. V gave up 7 bases and J gave up 8 bases; unmatched junction bases: 10. The germline gives CDR1 MNHEY, CDR2 SMNVEV (reference sequence). This CDR3 has 15 residues. The CDR3 loop reads CASITSGMVSGELFF. The CDR3 nucleotides are TGTGCCAGCATAACTAGCGGGATGGTGTCTGGGGAGCTGTTTTTT.

Sample share makes this clonotype medium-sized. The genes are TRBV2 and TRBJ1-1, with unresolved D. CDR3 length equals 14 residues. The V and J ends lost 5 bases and 8 bases respectively, with 18 bases between them. The germline CDR1 and CDR2 sequences are SNHLY and FYNNEI. CDR3 amino acids: CASSPPGSGGEAFF. CDR3 bases: TGTGCCAGCAGTCCACCAGGATCAGGAGGGGAAGCTTTCTTT.